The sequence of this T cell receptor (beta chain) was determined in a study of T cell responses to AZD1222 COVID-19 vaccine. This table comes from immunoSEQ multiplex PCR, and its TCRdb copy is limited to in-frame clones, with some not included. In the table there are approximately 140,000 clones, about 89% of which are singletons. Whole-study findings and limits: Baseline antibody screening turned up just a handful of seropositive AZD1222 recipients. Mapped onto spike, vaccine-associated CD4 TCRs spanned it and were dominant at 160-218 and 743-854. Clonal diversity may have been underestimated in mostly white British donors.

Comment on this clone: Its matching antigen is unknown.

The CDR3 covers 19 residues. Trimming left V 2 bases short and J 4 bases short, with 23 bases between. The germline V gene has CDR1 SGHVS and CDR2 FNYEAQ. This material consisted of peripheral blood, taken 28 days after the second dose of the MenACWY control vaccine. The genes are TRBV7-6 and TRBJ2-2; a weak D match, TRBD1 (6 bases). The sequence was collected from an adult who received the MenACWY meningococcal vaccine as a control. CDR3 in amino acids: CASSLYGTTPGHITGELFF. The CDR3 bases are TGTGCCAGCAGCTTATACGGAACCACTCCGGGACATATCACCGGGGAGCTGTTTTTT.